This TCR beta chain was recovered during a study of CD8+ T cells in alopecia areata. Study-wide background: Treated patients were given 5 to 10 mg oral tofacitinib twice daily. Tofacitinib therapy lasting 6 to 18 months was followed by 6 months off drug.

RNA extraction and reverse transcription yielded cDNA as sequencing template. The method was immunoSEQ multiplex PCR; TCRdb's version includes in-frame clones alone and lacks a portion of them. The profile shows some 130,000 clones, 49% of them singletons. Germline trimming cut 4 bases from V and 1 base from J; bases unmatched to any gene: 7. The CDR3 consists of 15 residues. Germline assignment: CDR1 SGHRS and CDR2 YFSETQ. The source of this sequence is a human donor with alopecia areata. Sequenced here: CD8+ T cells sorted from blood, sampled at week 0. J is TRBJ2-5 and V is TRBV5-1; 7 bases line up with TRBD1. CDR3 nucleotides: TGCGCCAGCAGCATACAGGGACAGATCCAAGAGACCCAGTACTTC. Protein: CASSIQGQIQETQYF.